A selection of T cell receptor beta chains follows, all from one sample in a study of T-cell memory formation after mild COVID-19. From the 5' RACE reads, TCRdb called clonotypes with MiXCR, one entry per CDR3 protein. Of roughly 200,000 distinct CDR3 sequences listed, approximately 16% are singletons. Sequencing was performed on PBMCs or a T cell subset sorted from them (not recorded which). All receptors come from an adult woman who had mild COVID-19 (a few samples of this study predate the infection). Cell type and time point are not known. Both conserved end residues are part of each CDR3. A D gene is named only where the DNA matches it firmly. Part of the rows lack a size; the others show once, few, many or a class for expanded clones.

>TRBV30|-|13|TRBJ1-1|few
TGTGCCTGGAGCACGACGATGAACACTGAAGCTTTCTTT
CAWSTTMNTEAFF
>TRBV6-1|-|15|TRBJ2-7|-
TGTGCCAGCAGTGAATATGGGGGGCTCCCCTACGAGCAGTACTTC
CASSEYGGLPYEQYF
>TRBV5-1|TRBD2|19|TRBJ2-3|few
TGCGCCAGCAGCTCGATCCCCCTTAGCGGGAGGAGGGGCACAGATACGCAGTATTTT
CASSSIPLSGRRGTDTQYF
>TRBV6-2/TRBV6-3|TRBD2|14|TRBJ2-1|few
TGTGCCAGCAGGCCAACCGGGACTAGCGGTGAGCAGTTCTTC
CASRPTGTSGEQFF
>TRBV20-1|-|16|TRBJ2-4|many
TGCAGTGCTTCCCGGAAAGGGGCTAGCGCCAAAAACATTCAGTACTTC
CSASRKGASAKNIQYF
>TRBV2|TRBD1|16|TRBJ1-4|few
TGTGCCAGCAGGCCGGGACAGGGTCTCACTAATGAAAAACTGTTTTTT
CASRPGQGLTNEKLFF
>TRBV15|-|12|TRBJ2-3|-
TGTGCCACCAGCCATAGCACAGATACGCAGTATTTT
CATSHSTDTQYF
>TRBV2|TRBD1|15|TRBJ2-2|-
TGTGCCAGCAGCGGGACAGGGCTGAACACCGGGGAGCTGTTTTTT
CASSGTGLNTGELFF
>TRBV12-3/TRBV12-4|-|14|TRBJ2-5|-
TGTGCCAGCAGTATGGGACACCCCCGTGGGACCCAGTACTTC
CASSMGHPRGTQYF
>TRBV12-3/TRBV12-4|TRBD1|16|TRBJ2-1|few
TGTGCCAGCAGGAGTCCCGGGACAGGGGCCTACAATGAGCAGTTCTTC
CASRSPGTGAYNEQFF
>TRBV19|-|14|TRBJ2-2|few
TGTGCCAGCTGCGCTTCCTTGAACACCGGGGAGCTGTTTTTT
CASCASLNTGELFF
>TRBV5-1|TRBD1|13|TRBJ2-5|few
TGCGCCAGCAGCAAGGACAGGGAAGAGACCCAGTACTTC
CASSKDREETQYF
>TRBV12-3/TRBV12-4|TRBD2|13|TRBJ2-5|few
TGTGCCAGCAGTTTATTTAGCGGGGAGACCCAGTACTTC
CASSLFSGETQYF
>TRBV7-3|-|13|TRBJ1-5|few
TGTGCCAGCAGCTCCTCTTGGGGGCAGCCCCAGCATTTT
CASSSSWGQPQHF
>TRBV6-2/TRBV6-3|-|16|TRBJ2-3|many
TGTGCCAGCAGTCCCCGGACGCTAACTAGCACAGATACGCAGTATTTT
CASSPRTLTSTDTQYF
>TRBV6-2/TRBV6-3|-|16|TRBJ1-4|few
TGTGCCAGCAGTTACGGGGGCGGTTTACTAGATGAAAAACTGTTTTTT
CASSYGGGLLDEKLFF
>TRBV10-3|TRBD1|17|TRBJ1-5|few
TGTGCCATCAGCCCCGCGGTGGGGACAGGGGGCCATCAGCCCCAGCATTTT
CAISPAVGTGGHQPQHF
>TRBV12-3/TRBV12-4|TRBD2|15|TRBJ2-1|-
TGTGCCAGCAGTTCACTAGCGGGAACCTACAATGAGCAGTTCTTC
CASSSLAGTYNEQFF
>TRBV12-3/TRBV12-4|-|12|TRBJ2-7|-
TGTGCCAGCAGCTCTACAGGGCACGAGCAGTACTTC
CASSSTGHEQYF
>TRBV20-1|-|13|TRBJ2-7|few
TGCAGTGCTAGAGCAACAGGGTTCCACGAGCAGTACTTC
CSARATGFHEQYF
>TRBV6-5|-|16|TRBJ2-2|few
TGTGCCAGCAGTTCCCTTATTTGGGGGGACACCGGGGAGCTGTTTTTT
CASSSLIWGDTGELFF
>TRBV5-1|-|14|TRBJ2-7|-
TGCGCCAGCAGCTTTGAGACAGGTACCTACGAGCAGTACTTC
CASSFETGTYEQYF
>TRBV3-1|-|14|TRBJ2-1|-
TGTGCCAGCAGCCAGGAATCAACTGCGGTGGGGCAGTTCTTC
CASSQESTAVGQFF
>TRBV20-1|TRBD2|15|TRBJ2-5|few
TGCAGTGCTGCCCTCGGGACTAGCTCTCAAGAGACCCAGTACTTC
CSAALGTSSQETQYF
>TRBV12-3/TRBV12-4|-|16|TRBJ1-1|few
TGTGCCAGCAGTTCCCCGGGGGGCGAGGTGAACACTGAAGCTTTCTTT
CASSSPGGEVNTEAFF
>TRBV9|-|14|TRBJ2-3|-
TGTGCCAGCAGCTACAGACAGAGCACAGATACGCAGTATTTT
CASSYRQSTDTQYF
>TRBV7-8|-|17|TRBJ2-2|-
TGTGCCAGCAGCCCAATCGACAAGGGGCGGCCCACCGGGGAGCTGTTTTTT
CASSPIDKGRPTGELFF
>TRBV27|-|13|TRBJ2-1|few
TGTGCCAGTAACGGGCCACTTCACAATGAGCAGTTCTTC
CASNGPLHNEQFF
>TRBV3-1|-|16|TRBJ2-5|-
TGTGCCAGCAGCCAAGATATTGGGCTAGCTGAAGAGACCCAGTACTTC
CASSQDIGLAEETQYF
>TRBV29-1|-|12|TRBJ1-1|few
TGCAGCGTTAGTGGAGGACGGACTGAAGCTTTCTTT
CSVSGGRTEAFF
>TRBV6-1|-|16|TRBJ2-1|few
TGTGCCAGCAGTGGCCACGGAGCCGCGGGGTACAATGAGCAGTTCTTC
CASSGHGAAGYNEQFF
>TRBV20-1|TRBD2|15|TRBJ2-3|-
TGCAGTGCTAGAGATCAAGGGAGGGGCGCAGATACGCAGTATTTT
CSARDQGRGADTQYF
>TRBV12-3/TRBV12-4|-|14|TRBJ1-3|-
TGTGCCAGCAGTGGGACACTCTCTGGAAACACCATATATTTT
CASSGTLSGNTIYF
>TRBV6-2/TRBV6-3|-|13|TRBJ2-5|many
TGTGCCAGCAGTTACTACGGCCGGGAGACCCAGTACTTC
CASSYYGRETQYF
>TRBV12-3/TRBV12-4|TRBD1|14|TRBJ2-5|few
TGTGCCAGCAGAAAAAGACAGGGGGGAGAGACCCAGTACTTC
CASRKRQGGETQYF
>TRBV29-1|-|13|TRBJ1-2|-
TGCAGCGTCCACCCCTTGGTAGGGGATGGCTACACCTTC
CSVHPLVGDGYTF
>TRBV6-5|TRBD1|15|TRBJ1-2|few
TGTGCCAGCAGTTCTCCCGGGACAGGGCTCTATGGCTACACCTTC
CASSSPGTGLYGYTF
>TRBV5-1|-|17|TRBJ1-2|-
TGCGCCAGCAGCTGGGCTGCCGGGCTTAGCTTCTATGATGGCTACACCTTC
CASSWAAGLSFYDGYTF
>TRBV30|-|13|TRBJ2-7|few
TGTGCCTGGATCCACAGCTTCGGCTACGAGCAGTACTTC
CAWIHSFGYEQYF
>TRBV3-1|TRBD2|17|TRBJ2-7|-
TGTGCCAGCAGCCAACAGACTTGGGATAGCGGGATTCGCGAGCAGTACTTC
CASSQQTWDSGIREQYF
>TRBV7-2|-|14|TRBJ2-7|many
TGTGCCAGCAGCTTGCAGGCGGATAGACACGAGCAGTACTTC
CASSLQADRHEQYF
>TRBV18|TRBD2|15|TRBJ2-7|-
TGTGCCAGCTCACCATGGCGGGGGTCACCCTCCGAGCAGTACTTC
CASSPWRGSPSEQYF
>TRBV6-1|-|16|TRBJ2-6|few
TGTGCCAGCCGGCCCGTGCGTGGCTCTGGGGCCAACGTCCTGACTTTC
CASRPVRGSGANVLTF
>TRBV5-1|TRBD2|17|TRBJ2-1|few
TGCGCCAGCAGCTTGGTCGGGGGGGCGGGCTCCTACAATGAGCAGTTCTTC
CASSLVGGAGSYNEQFF
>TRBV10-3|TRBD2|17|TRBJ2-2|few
TGTGCCATCAGGAATATAAGGGACTACTCGAACACCGGGGAGCTGTTTTTT
CAIRNIRDYSNTGELFF
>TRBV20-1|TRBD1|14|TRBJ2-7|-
TGCAGTGCTAGAGGAGACAGGGGCAGATACGAGCAGTACTTC
CSARGDRGRYEQYF
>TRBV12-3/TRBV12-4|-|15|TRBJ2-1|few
TGTGCCAGCACCTCAGCGGTGGGACGAACCAATGAGCAGTTCTTC
CASTSAVGRTNEQFF
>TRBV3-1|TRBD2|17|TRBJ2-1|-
TGTGCCAGCAGCCCCTCGGGGGGAGCAGCCCCATACAATGAGCAGTTCTTC
CASSPSGGAAPYNEQFF
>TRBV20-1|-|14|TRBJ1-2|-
TGCAGTGCTAGAGAGGCAGGAGCTAACTATGGCTACACCTTC
CSAREAGANYGYTF
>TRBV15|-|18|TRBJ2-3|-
TGTGCCACCAGCAGAGCTACGGACAGCATGAGAATCAAAGATACGCAGTATTTT
CATSRATDSMRIKDTQYF
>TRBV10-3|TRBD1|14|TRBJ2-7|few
TGTGCCATCAGTGTTACGACAGGGAGCTACGAGCAGTACTTC
CAISVTTGSYEQYF
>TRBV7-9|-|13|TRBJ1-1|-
TGTGCCAGCAGCCGAGGCTATGGGGGCGTAGCTTTCTTT
CASSRGYGGVAFF
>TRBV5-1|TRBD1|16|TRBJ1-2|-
TGCGCCAGCAGCCAGGACCGGGACAGGGGCCCGCGAGGCTACACCTTC
CASSQDRDRGPRGYTF
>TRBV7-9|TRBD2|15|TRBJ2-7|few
TGTGCCAGCAGCCCCCGGACTAGTTCTTACCACGAGCAGTACTTC
CASSPRTSSYHEQYF
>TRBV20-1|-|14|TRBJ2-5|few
TGCAGTGCTAGAGATTATAAAGGGATTGAGACCCAGTACTTC
CSARDYKGIETQYF
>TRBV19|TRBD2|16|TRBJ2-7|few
TGTGCCAGTAGAAGCGTATCAGCGGGAGGGCCTTTCGAGCAGTACTTC
CASRSVSAGGPFEQYF
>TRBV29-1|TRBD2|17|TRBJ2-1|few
TGCAGCTTCAGCCGGGGGCCAAAGACTAGCGGGAGGGAGAAGCAGTTCTTC
CSFSRGPKTSGREKQFF
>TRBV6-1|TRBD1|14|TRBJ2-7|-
TGTGCCAGCAGTCCCTCCGGGACAGCTATGGAGCAGTACTTC
CASSPSGTAMEQYF
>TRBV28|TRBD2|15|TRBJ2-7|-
TGTGCCAGCAGCCCAACTAGCGTTACCTCCTACGAGCAGTACTTC
CASSPTSVTSYEQYF
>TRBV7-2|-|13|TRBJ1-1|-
TGTGCCAGCAGCTTAGAAACAGCCACTGAAGCTTTCTTT
CASSLETATEAFF